This TCR beta chain originates from a study of T cell repertoires in aging, cancer and after chemotherapy. At the level of the study: Chronic lymphocytic leukemia patients on fludarabine- or bendamustine-based regimens gave paired samples before and after chemotherapy.

Amplification of TCR beta used genomic DNA extracted from peripheral blood. The CDR3 is made up of 14 amino acids. CDR1 DFQATT and CDR2 SNEGSKA come from the germline V gene (reference sequence). Note on this clonotype: A read error is possible here, since a much larger clone lies one base away.

TRB rearrangements spanning V, D and J were amplified using mixed TRB-A/B primers. From the multiplex PCR reads, TCRdb called clonotypes with MiXCR, one entry per CDR3 protein. Of about 1,400 distinct CDR3 sequences in the sample, 20% to 25% were seen once. Material: blood. V gene TRBV20-1 combines with J gene TRBJ1-3, with TRBD1 matching over 7 bases. The origin of this receptor is a human donor with a blood cancer. The CDR3: CSASNRGEVNTVYF. The CDR3 DNA reads TGCAGTGCTAGCAACAGGGGTGAAGTAAACACCGTATATTTT.